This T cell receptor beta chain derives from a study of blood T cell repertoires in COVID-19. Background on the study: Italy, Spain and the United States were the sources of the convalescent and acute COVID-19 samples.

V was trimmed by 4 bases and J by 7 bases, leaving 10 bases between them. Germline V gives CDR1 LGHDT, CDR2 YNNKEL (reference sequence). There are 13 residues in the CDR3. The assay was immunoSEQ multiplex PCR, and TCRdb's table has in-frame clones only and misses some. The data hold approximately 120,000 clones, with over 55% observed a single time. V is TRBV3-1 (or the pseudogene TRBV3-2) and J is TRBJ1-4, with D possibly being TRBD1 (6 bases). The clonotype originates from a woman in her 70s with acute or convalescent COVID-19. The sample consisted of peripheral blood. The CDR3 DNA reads TGTGCCAGCAGCCGGGGGGGGCTTGAAAAACTGTTTTTT. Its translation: CASSRGGLEKLFF.